Below, one TCR beta chain is given with its context. The length of the CDR3 is 13 residues. Germline CDR1 and CDR2: KGHSH and LQKENI. V shed 3 bases and J shed 8 bases, with 13 bases lying between them. The data derive from a study of blood T cell repertoires in COVID-19. Overall study context: The study drew acute and convalescent COVID-19 samples from the United States, Italy and Spain. T cells, B-cell-depleted T cells, or PBMCs supplied cDNA or gDNA.

Authors' processing steps: Amplification of reference gene primers was used by the study to estimate nucleated cell counts. Using immunoSEQ multiplex PCR, the repertoire was profiled, and TCRdb retains in-frame clones only, with some absent. V and J calls and clone size are as listed in that table; D and trimming were resolved from the DNA. This table has 180,000 or so clones, about nine tenths appearing once. The sample comprised peripheral blood. The source of this sequence is a woman aged 50 to 60 with acute or convalescent COVID-19. This chain connects TRBV18 to TRBJ1-1, with D unresolved. The CDR3 sequence: CASSPQALMEAFF. CDR3 DNA: TGTGCCAGCTCACCTCAGGCACTCATGGAAGCTTTCTTT. The full variable domain, completed using reference TRBV18 and TRBJ1-1, is NAGVMQNPRHLVRRRGQEARLRCSPMKGHSHVYWYRQLPEEGLKFMVYLQKENIIDESGMPKERFSAEFPKEGPSILRIQQVVRGDSAAYFCASSPQALMEAFFGQGTRLTVV.